This TCR beta chain was found in a study of blood T cell repertoires in COVID-19 (dated by TCRdb to the early 2020s). Background for the entire study: Collaborator samples came from the United States, Italy and Spain and covered acute and convalescent phases of COVID-19. Samples came from the ongoing ImmuneRACE study (first 160 participants) plus 1,254 subjects from 6 global collaborators. Where available, HLA class I and class II types were obtained from metadata supplied by the sample provider rather than from assay-based typing. The prospective study material was composed of cDNA or gDNA derived from T cells, B-cell-depleted T cells, or PBMCs. A freely available public database, intended as a resource for researchers studying the immune response to SARS-CoV-2, is where the repertoires were released. Sample metadata almost always included a de-identified subject ID, COVID-19 status, age in years and sex. Deeply sampled blood TCRbeta repertoires from subjects exposed to, actively infected with, or recovered from COVID-19 were included in the dataset. Summary of the overall study and its limitations: Clinical and demographic metadata were provided uncurated, with the amount varying by source and participant.

TCRbeta CDR3 regions were amplified from genomic DNA using the immunoSEQ Assay, a bias-controlled multiplex PCR. The paper's processing steps were these. The number of nucleated cells in each sample was estimated by amplification of reference gene primers within the assay. To quantify the absolute abundance of each unique TCRbeta CDR3 rearrangement, sequence reads were collapsed and filtered. For each sample, productive Simpson clonality was calculated as the square root of Simpson's diversity index over productive rearrangements. The immuneACCESS repertoire file appears here via TCRdb, limited to in-frame rearrangements. These files lack a portion of the clones; in checked studies, under half of the deficit traces to unresolved V genes, and the cause of the others is not known. V and J calls and clone size follow that table, whereas D and trimming were derived from the DNA. This sample is represented by roughly 250,000 clones; roughly 90% of them were singletons. The ten largest clones represent 2% to 2.5% of the sample.

From the cysteine through the phenylalanine, the CDR3 covers 15 amino acids. CDR3 DNA is the only sequence kept; it has 45 bases, read in frame from the first base. V and J are truncated by 4 bases and 0 bases respectively, leaving an intervening sequence of 12 bases. From a lookup of the germline V gene, CDR1 and CDR2 are SGHTA and FQGNSA. A second Seattle source provided samples from volunteer blood donors who had recovered from COVID-19. The collaborating institutions used their own protocols to collect whole blood in K2EDTA tubes. For TCRbeta analysis, collaborators shipped samples as frozen whole blood, isolated PBMCs, or DNA extracted from either of those sample types. With regard to this clone: Which antigen it targets is not known. No base quality information exists; no much larger clone differs at one position.

The rearranged chain carries TRBV7-2 and TRBJ1-2; the D segment cannot be called with confidence. The sequenced material came from peripheral blood. The TCR sequence derives from a woman in her forties who had recovered from COVID-19. This receptor has the CDR3 CASSSATGANYGYTF. The nucleotides read TGTGCCAGCAGCTCCGCGACGGGAGCTAACTATGGCTACACCTTC.